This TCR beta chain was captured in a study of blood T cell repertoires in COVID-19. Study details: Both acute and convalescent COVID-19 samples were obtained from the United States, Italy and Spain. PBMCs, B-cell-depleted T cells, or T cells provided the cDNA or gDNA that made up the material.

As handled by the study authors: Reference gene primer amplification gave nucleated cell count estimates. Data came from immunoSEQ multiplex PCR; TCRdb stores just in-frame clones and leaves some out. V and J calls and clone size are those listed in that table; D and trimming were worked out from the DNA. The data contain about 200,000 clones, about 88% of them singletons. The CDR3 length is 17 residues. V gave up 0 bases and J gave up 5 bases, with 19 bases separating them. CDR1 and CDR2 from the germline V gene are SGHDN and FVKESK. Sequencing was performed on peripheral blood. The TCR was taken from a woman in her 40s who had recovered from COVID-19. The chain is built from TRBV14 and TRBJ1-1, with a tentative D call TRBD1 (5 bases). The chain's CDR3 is CASSQEAGRQGRTEAFF. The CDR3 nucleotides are TGTGCCAGCAGCCAAGAGGCAGGCAGGCAGGGTCGAACTGAAGCTTTCTTT.